This record concerns one T cell receptor (beta chain) sequence. This clone has just one count. Its antigen is unknown. The sample holds no much larger clone one base away, and base qualities are not on file. Healthy HIV-negative adults with no recently reported acute infections or vaccinations were included as donors. Every donor was a Caucasian adult residing in Nashville, Tennessee, USA. Magnetic negative selection was used to enrich CD4+ T cells, after which naive cells were positively selected on CD45RA and the negative fraction became the memory subset. Blood was obtained by leukapheresis, after which PBMCs were separated by Ficoll-Histopaque density gradient centrifugation and cryopreserved in liquid nitrogen vapor phase. Analytical flow cytometry was used to check the purity and quantity of every magnetically sorted T cell population. Each sorted fraction had its genomic DNA isolated and then quantified by UV absorbance on a Nanodrop 2000c.

Using the deep immunoSEQ assay, multiplex PCR amplified TCR CDR3 regions from genomic DNA. Extracted genomic DNA from each cell subset was distributed evenly across all wells of several immunoSEQ 96-well plates, and each plate was treated as a replicate. Each replicate PCR for sorted subsets received 200 ng genomic DNA, equal to roughly 30,000 T cell genomes. Purified libraries were quantified with a Qubit 3.0 fluorometer, sized on a Bioanalyzer 2100, and re-quantified with the KAPA Library Quantification kit. Each immunoSEQ 96-well plate was sequenced on its own single-read 150-cycle Illumina NextSeq 550 flow cell. In the authors' own workflow: The immunoSEQ output contained only junctional sequences without quality scores, so filtering could not match that applied to full-length reads. Sequences were annotated with PyIR, a Python wrapper for IgBLAST v1.9, and V/J genes and CDR3 were assigned using IMGT germline references. Reads were filtered out if the reads had weak V/J assignments (E-value above 1e-6), no CDR3, stop codons, out-of-frame junctions, or ambiguous translated residues. A V3J clonotype was defined by an identical inferred V gene, J gene, and CDR3 amino acid sequence. To compute the percentage overlap between repertoires, the number of shared unique clonotypes was divided by the size of the smaller repertoire. Richness of each repertoire was evaluated using RTK rarefaction, the Chao1 estimator, and Recon v2.1 estimates of unobserved clonotypes. Generation probabilities for all TCRbeta clonotypes obtained by the gDNA method from a handful of donors were computed using OLGA. TCRdb took this table from immuneACCESS and kept in-frame rearrangements with V and J called. Such tables lack part of the clones; where checked against another copy, unresolved V genes explain under half of the gap, and the rest is unexplained. That table furnishes V, J and clone size, whereas the DNA furnished D and trimming. The sample table lists around 1,100,000 clones, approximately 77% of them with a count of one. The top ten hold 0.7% to 0.95% of the sample.

Germline trimming amounts to 7 bases on V and 6 bases on J, with 13 as the count of junction bases outside the gene matches. The CDR3 runs 16 residues from the cysteine to the phenylalanine. The kept DNA is CDR3 alone, 48 bases in frame from the first base. CDR1 and CDR2, looked up from the germline V gene, are MDHEN and SYDVKM. This sample is part of a study of shared clonotypes between healthy human individuals (dated by TCRdb to 2020 to 2022). Regarding the research as a whole: A couple of women and a few men aged 18 to 49 years were included in the cohort. Blood TCR repertoires of four to six healthy adults were deeply sequenced to estimate repertoire size and the extent of clonotype sharing between individuals. Leukapheresis yielded between about 0.8 and 8.9 billion PBMCs per donor. To increase sequencing depth and limit assay-specific biases, TCR repertoire library preparation and sequencing were carried out by different laboratories using diverse techniques. For each donor, CD4 naive and CD4 memory were each run on three plates, CD8 naive on two plates, and CD8 memory on one plate.

The investigation overall reported the following: Because the study included only a small number of donors, the genetic and exposure-history diversity represented was limited. Only blood was sampled, and tissue TCR repertoires likely differ from those in blood. Naive subsets generally had larger estimated clonotype richness than memory subsets. When a handful of donors were compared, the shared fraction of clonotypes was about 5% for naive CD4, around 3.6% for naive CD8, 2% to 2.5% for memory CD4, and 0.3% to 0.5% for memory CD8. Compared with non-shared clonotypes, the clonotypes found in all four sorted-subset donors had higher generation probabilities. Pairwise subsampling led to the expectation that sequencing depth would affect the degree of clonotype sharing among donors. Even with the large sequencing depth, rarefaction of the sorted-subset datasets indicated that sequencing was incomplete.

The chain is encoded by TRBV28 joined to TRBJ1-1; 11 bases in the middle match TRBD1. The receptor was isolated from a man younger than 35 in good health. Some clones in this sample may be carry-over from other donors' samples. Material for sequencing was memory CD4+ T cells from PBMCs. What the cell subset or site label conveys for this sample: CD45RA-negative fraction. The nucleotides are TGTGCCAGCAAAGGACAGGGGGCCCCTTTAAACGCTGAAGCTTTCTTT. The resulting protein is CASKGQGAPLNAEAFF.